Detailed here is one T cell receptor beta chain. This sample stems from a study of T-cell memory formation after mild COVID-19. CDR3 length equals 13 residues. Germline V gene lookup returns CDR1 DFQATT and CDR2 SNEGSKA (reference sequence). Trimming left V 3 bases short and J 7 bases short, with 10 bases between. MiXCR, applied by TCRdb to the 5' RACE reads, yields one record per CDR3 protein. The data hold under 300,000 distinct CDR3 sequences, with roughly 17% observed a single time. The receptor's source is a man aged 18 to 29 who had mild COVID-19 (a few samples of this study predate the infection). Cell type and time point are not known. The chain combines TRBV20-1 with TRBJ1-6, with D possibly matching TRBD1 (6 bases). Sequenced sample: PBMCs or a T cell subset sorted from them (not recorded which). This chain's CDR3 is CSARGAANSPLHF. The CDR3 coding sequence is TGCAGTGCTAGGGGGGCAGCAAATTCACCCCTCCACTTT.